This is a list of T cell receptor beta chains from one sample in a study of T-cell reconstitution after alpha-beta-depleted transplantation in children. In TCRdb, the PCR reads were re-called with MiXCR into one record per CDR3 protein. The table has some 550,000 distinct CDR3 sequences, around 16% seen once; the top ten hold 2.5% to 3.5%. Sequencing was performed on PBMCs from the stem cell graft donor, taken from the stem cell graft. These TCRs come from a human donor who donated a stem cell graft to a child with acute lymphoblastic leukemia. Each CDR3 is given with its conserved first and last residue. The D gene is left open where the match is weak. Clone size is stated in some rows and not others, as once, few, many or a class when expanded.

D | J | V | size | CDR3 | DNA
- | TRBJ1-1 | TRBV12-3/TRBV12-4 | few | CASSEGGGSLNTEAFF | TGTGCCAGCAGTGAGGGAGGGGGGTCCCTGAACACTGAAGCTTTCTTT
- | TRBJ1-1 | TRBV9 | few | CASSVAAEGQAFF | TGTGCCAGCAGCGTAGCTGCAGAAGGTCAAGCTTTCTTT
- | TRBJ2-3 | TRBV9 | - | CASSVPLSDTDTQYF | TGTGCCAGCAGCGTACCCCTCTCAGACACAGATACGCAGTATTTT
- | TRBJ1-3 | TRBV9 | - | CASSVGGLGNTIYF | TGTGCCAGCAGCGTAGGGGGATTAGGAAACACCATATATTTT
- | TRBJ1-5 | TRBV27 | - | CASSYRVSQPQHF | TGTGCCAGCAGTTACCGGGTGAGTCAGCCCCAGCATTTT
TRBD1 | TRBJ1-5 | TRBV6-1 | - | CASSGGQGKRHQPQHF | TGTGCCAGCAGTGGGGGACAGGGAAAAAGGCATCAGCCCCAGCATTTT
- | TRBJ1-5 | TRBV3-1 | - | CASSQGHIDQPQHF | TGTGCCAGCAGCCAAGGTCACATCGATCAGCCCCAGCATTTT
- | TRBJ2-3 | TRBV6-2/TRBV6-3 | few | CASSVLGTATDTQYF | TGTGCCAGCAGCGTCTTAGGGACGGCCACAGATACGCAGTATTTT
- | TRBJ2-7 | TRBV7-9 | - | CASSLPGAPYEQYF | TGTGCCAGCAGCTTACCGGGGGCACCCTACGAGCAGTACTTC
TRBD2 | TRBJ2-1 | TRBV7-9 | few | CASSFVTSGSKNEQFF | TGTGCCAGCAGCTTCGTGACTAGCGGGAGTAAAAATGAGCAGTTCTTC
TRBD1 | TRBJ1-2 | TRBV7-9 | few | CASWGGGEGYTF | TGTGCCAGCTGGGGAGGGGGCGAAGGCTACACCTTC
TRBD1 | TRBJ2-5 | TRBV20-1 | few | CSARVAQGLRETQYF | TGCAGTGCTAGAGTCGCACAGGGGTTGAGAGAGACCCAGTACTTC
- | TRBJ2-7 | TRBV4-1 | few | CASSQVVVATGGEQYF | TGCGCCAGCAGCCAAGTTGTCGTAGCTACTGGGGGTGAGCAGTACTTC
- | TRBJ2-5 | TRBV7-8 | - | CASSPRPSPWLPQYF | TGTGCCAGCAGCCCCCGCCCTTCCCCGTGGTTGCCCCAGTACTTC
- | TRBJ1-5 | TRBV10-3 | - | CAISEFGNSAGQPQHF | TGTGCCATCAGTGAATTCGGGAATTCGGCGGGTCAGCCCCAGCATTTT
- | TRBJ2-5 | TRBV6-5 | - | CASSSLDFQETQYF | TGTGCCAGCAGTTCGTTGGATTTTCAAGAGACCCAGTACTTC
- | TRBJ2-3 | TRBV5-1 | - | CASSSEGTTSTDTQYF | TGCGCCAGCAGCTCCGAGGGGACAACTAGCACAGATACGCAGTATTTT
- | TRBJ2-7 | TRBV20-1 | few | CTWGSSYEQYF | TGCACCTGGGGGAGCTCCTACGAGCAGTACTTC
TRBD1 | TRBJ1-5 | TRBV4-1 | - | CASSQDGTGYEYSNQPQHF | TGCGCCAGCAGCCAAGATGGGACAGGATACGAATATAGCAATCAGCCCCAGCATTTT
- | TRBJ2-7 | TRBV20-1 | - | CRAGSYEQYF | TGCAGAGCGGGCTCCTACGAGCAGTACTTC
- | TRBJ2-7 | TRBV11-2 | few | CASSSEPGYYEQYF | TGTGCCAGCAGCTCCGAGCCCGGATACTACGAGCAGTACTTC
TRBD2 | TRBJ2-5 | TRBV5-1 | - | CASSRDSGEGETQYF | TGCGCCAGCAGTCGTGACAGCGGGGAAGGGGAGACCCAGTACTTC
- | TRBJ1-5 | TRBV20-1 | many | CSARSGADQPQHF | TGCAGTGCTAGGTCAGGGGCCGATCAGCCCCAGCATTTT
TRBD2 | TRBJ2-3 | TRBV25-1 | - | CASSRGGAGTDTQYF | TGTGCCAGCTCCCGGGGAGGGGCGGGAACAGATACGCAGTATTTT
- | TRBJ2-1 | TRBV12-3/TRBV12-4 | - | CASSHGTPAGEQFF | TGTGCCAGCAGTCACGGGACGCCTGCAGGGGAGCAGTTCTTC
- | TRBJ1-2 | TRBV7-9 | once | CASSTNGLVYGYTF | TGTGCCAGCAGCACCAACGGGTTGGTCTATGGCTACACCTTC
- | TRBJ1-2 | TRBV5-1 | - | CASSEPGADYGYTF | TGCGCCAGCAGTGAACCAGGGGCGGACTATGGCTACACCTTC